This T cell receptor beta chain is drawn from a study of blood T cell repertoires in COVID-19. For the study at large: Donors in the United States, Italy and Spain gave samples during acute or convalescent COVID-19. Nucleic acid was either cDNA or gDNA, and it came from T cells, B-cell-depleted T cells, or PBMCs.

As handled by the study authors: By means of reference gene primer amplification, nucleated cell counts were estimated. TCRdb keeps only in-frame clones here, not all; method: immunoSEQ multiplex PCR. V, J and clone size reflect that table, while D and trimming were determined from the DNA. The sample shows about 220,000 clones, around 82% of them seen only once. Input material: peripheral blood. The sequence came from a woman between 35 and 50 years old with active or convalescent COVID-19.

The chain's CDR3 is CASSPSGHLNTEAFF. CDR3 bases: TGTGCCAGCAGCCCTTCGGGACACCTGAACACTGAAGCTTTCTTT. V is TRBV11-2 and J is TRBJ1-1; TRBD1 is a possible D gene (6 bases). Germline V CDR1 and CDR2: SGHAT, FQNNGV. Trimming stripped 5 bases from V and 0 bases from J, with 13 bases between. The length of the CDR3 is 15 residues.